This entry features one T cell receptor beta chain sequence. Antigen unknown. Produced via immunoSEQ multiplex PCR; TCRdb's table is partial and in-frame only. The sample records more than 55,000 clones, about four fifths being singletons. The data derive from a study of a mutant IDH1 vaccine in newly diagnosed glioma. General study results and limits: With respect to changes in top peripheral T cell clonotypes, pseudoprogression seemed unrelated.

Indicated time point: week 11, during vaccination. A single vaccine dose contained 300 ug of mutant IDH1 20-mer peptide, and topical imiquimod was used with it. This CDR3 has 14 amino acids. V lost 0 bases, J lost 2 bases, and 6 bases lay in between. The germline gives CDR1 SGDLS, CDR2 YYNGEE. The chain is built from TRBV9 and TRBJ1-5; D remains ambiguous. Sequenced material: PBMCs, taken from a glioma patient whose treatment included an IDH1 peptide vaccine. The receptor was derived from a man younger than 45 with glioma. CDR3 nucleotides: TGTGCCAGCAGCGTAGGCGCGGGCAATCAGCCCCAGCATTTT. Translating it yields CASSVGAGNQPQHF.